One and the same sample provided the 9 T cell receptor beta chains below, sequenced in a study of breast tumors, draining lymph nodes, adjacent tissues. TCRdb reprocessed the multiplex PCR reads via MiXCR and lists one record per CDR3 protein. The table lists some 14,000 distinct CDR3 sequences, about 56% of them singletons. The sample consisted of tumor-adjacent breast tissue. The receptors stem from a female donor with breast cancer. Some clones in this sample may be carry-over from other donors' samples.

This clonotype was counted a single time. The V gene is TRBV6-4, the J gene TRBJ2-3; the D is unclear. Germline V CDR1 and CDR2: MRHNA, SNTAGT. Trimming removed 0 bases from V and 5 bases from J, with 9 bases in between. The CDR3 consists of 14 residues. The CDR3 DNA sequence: TGTGCCAGCAGTGACTCCGGACGGTTAGATACGCAGTATTTT. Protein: CASSDSGRLDTQYF.

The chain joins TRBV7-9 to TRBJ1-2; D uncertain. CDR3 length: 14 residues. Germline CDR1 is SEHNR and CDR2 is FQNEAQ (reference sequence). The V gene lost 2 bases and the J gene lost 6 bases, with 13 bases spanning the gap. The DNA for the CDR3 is TGTGCCAGCAGCTTACGCCCGGAACGCGATGGCTACACCTTC. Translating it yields CASSLRPERDGYTF.

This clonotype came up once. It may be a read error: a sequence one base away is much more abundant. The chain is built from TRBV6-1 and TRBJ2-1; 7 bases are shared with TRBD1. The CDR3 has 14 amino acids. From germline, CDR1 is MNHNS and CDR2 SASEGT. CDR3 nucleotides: TGTGCCAGCAGTGCGACAGGGTGGTACAATAAGCAGTTCTTC. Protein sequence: CASSATGWYNKQFF.

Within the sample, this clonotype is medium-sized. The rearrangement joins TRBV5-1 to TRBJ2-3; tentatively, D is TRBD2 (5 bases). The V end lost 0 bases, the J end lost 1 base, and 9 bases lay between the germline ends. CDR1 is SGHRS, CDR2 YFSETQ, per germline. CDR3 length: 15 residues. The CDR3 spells CASSLDVGGTDTQYF. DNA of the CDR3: TGCGCCAGCAGCTTGGATGTGGGAGGCACAGATACGCAGTATTTT.

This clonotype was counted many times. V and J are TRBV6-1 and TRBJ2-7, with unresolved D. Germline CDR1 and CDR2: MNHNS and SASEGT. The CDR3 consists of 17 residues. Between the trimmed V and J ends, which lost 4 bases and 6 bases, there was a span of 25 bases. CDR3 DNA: TGTGCCAGCAGTGGTAAACTACCGGGTCCGGGTAGAGGCGAGCAGTACTTC. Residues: CASSGKLPGPGRGEQYF.

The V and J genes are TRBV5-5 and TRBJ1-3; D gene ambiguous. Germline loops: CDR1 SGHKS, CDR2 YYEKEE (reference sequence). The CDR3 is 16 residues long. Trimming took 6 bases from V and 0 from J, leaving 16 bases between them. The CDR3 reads CASTRGLQSSGNTIYF. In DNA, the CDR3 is TGTGCCAGCACCCGAGGGCTTCAGAGCTCTGGAAACACCATATATTTT.

The CDR3 protein is CATRQGGTDTQYF. In DNA, the CDR3 is TGTGCCACCCGACAGGGCGGCACAGATACGCAGTATTTT. V usage is TRBV7-2 and J usage is TRBJ2-3; 7 nucleotides match TRBD1. V dropped 10 bases and J dropped 1; count of bases not matched to a gene: 5. This CDR3 contains 13 residues. Germline CDR1 SGHTA, CDR2 FQGNSA.

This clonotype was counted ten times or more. CDR3 sequence: CASSQGQGLYGELFF. Here the CDR3 DNA reads TGTGCCAGCAGCCAAGGACAGGGATTGTACGGGGAGCTGTTTTTT. This rearrangement joins TRBV3-1 to TRBJ2-2; TRBD1 matches at 7 bases. CDR3 length: 15 amino acids. After removal of 1 base from V and 7 bases from J, the junction contained 6 bases not matched to a gene. CDR1 LGHDT and CDR2 YNNKEL come from the germline V gene (reference sequence).

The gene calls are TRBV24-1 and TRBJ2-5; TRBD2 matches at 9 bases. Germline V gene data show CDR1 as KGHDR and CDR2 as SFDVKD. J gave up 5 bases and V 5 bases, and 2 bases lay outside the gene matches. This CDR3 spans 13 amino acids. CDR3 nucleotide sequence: TGTGCCACCAGTGCTAGCGGGACGGAGACCCAGTACTTC. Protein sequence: CATSASGTETQYF.